These T cell receptor beta chains were read from a single sample in a study of blood T cell repertoires in COVID-19. Measured with immunoSEQ multiplex PCR; TCRdb has only the in-frame clones, and not every one. Of some 110,000 clones listed, about 85% were seen once; the top ten hold roughly 1.5%. Sequencing was carried out using peripheral blood. The receptor set was obtained from a man aged 35-49 years with acute or convalescent COVID-19. Both conserved end residues are part of each CDR3. A D gene is named only where the DNA matches it firmly. Expanded clones are given a class, and other clones once, few, many or no size at all.

CDR3aa: CASSATSGGGEQYF; CDR3nt: TGTGCCAGCAGCGCTACTAGCGGGGGCGGGGAGCAGTACTTC; abundance: -; j_gene: TRBJ2-7; d_gene: TRBD2; v_gene: TRBV9
CDR3aa: CASTSNVTGELFF; CDR3nt: TGTGCCAGCACCTCTAACGTCACCGGGGAGCTGTTTTTT; abundance: -; j_gene: TRBJ2-2; d_gene: -; v_gene: TRBV13
CDR3aa: CASSQTQGFELFF; CDR3nt: TGTGCCAGCAGCCAAACCCAGGGATTTGAGCTGTTTTTT; abundance: -; j_gene: TRBJ1-4; d_gene: -; v_gene: TRBV5-6
CDR3aa: CASSLSRQGSGYTF; CDR3nt: TGTGCCAGCAGTTTATCCCGACAGGGCAGTGGCTACACCTTC; abundance: -; j_gene: TRBJ1-2; d_gene: TRBD1; v_gene: TRBV27
CDR3aa: CASSLLGRGYTF; CDR3nt: TGTGCCAGCAGTTTACTAGGGAGGGGCTACACCTTC; abundance: -; j_gene: TRBJ1-2; d_gene: -; v_gene: TRBV7-9
CDR3aa: CASSSQRTRRKMFF; CDR3nt: TGTGCCAGCAGTTCCCAAAGGACTAGGAGAAAGATGTTTTTT; abundance: -; j_gene: TRBJ2-2; d_gene: TRBD2; v_gene: TRBV27
CDR3aa: CASSYRGNTEAFF; CDR3nt: TGTGCCAGCAGTTATCGGGGGAACACTGAAGCTTTCTTT; abundance: -; j_gene: TRBJ1-1; d_gene: -; v_gene: TRBV6-6
CDR3aa: CSAIPTSGSSYEQFF; CDR3nt: TGCAGCGCAATTCCCACTAGCGGGAGTTCCTATGAGCAGTTCTTC; abundance: -; j_gene: TRBJ2-1; d_gene: TRBD2; v_gene: TRBV29-1
CDR3aa: CASRSWTETEAFF; CDR3nt: TGTGCCAGCCGCTCATGGACAGAGACTGAAGCTTTCTTT; abundance: -; j_gene: TRBJ1-1; d_gene: -; v_gene: TRBV6-5
CDR3aa: CASSERDRVGGYTF; CDR3nt: TGTGCCAGCAGTGAGCGGGACAGGGTCGGGGGCTACACCTTC; abundance: once; j_gene: TRBJ1-2; d_gene: TRBD1; v_gene: TRBV25-1
CDR3aa: CASRGDTEAFF; CDR3nt: TGTGCCAGCCGGGGGGACACTGAAGCTTTCTTT; abundance: -; j_gene: TRBJ1-1; d_gene: -; v_gene: TRBV9
CDR3aa: CASSLRDYGYTF; CDR3nt: TGTGCCAGCAGCCTACGGGACTATGGCTACACCTTC; abundance: -; j_gene: TRBJ1-2; d_gene: -; v_gene: TRBV3-1/TRBV3-2
CDR3aa: CATGTTLYEQYF; CDR3nt: TGTGCCACGGGGACTACTCTATACGAGCAGTACTTC; abundance: -; j_gene: TRBJ2-7; d_gene: TRBD2; v_gene: TRBV28
CDR3aa: CASSPPGRLNQETQYF; CDR3nt: TGTGCCAGCTCACCACCGGGGCGGCTGAACCAAGAGACCCAGTACTTC; abundance: -; j_gene: TRBJ2-5; d_gene: -; v_gene: TRBV18
CDR3aa: CASSGWTGEFETQYF; CDR3nt: TGTGCCAGCTCTGGGTGGACAGGGGAGTTTGAGACCCAGTACTTC; abundance: -; j_gene: TRBJ2-5; d_gene: TRBD1; v_gene: TRBV7-9
CDR3aa: CASSLQPGTVNEQFF; CDR3nt: TGTGCCAGCAGCCTCCAACCCGGGACAGTGAATGAGCAGTTCTTC; abundance: -; j_gene: TRBJ2-1; d_gene: TRBD1; v_gene: TRBV11-2
CDR3aa: CASSQDARDYLYNEQFF; CDR3nt: TGTGCCAGCAGCCAAGATGCTCGGGACTACCTTTACAATGAGCAGTTCTTC; abundance: -; j_gene: TRBJ2-1; d_gene: TRBD2; v_gene: TRBV3-1/TRBV3-2
CDR3aa: CASSFRGSNTGELFF; CDR3nt: TGTGCCAGCAGCTTTCGGGGTTCGAACACCGGGGAGCTGTTTTTT; abundance: -; j_gene: TRBJ2-2; d_gene: -; v_gene: TRBV5-8
CDR3aa: CASTPGQGSMKGYTF; CDR3nt: TGTGCCAGCACCCCTGGACAGGGCTCTATGAAAGGCTACACCTTC; abundance: -; j_gene: TRBJ1-2; d_gene: TRBD1; v_gene: TRBV6-6
CDR3aa: CASSGGTGNIWTNEKLFF; CDR3nt: TGTGCCAGCAGTGGTGGGACAGGGAATATTTGGACTAATGAAAAACTGTTTTTT; abundance: -; j_gene: TRBJ1-4; d_gene: TRBD1; v_gene: TRBV2
CDR3aa: CATGVSGRFDEQFF; CDR3nt: TGTGCCACGGGGGTTAGCGGGAGGTTCGATGAGCAGTTCTTC; abundance: -; j_gene: TRBJ2-1; d_gene: TRBD2; v_gene: TRBV15
CDR3aa: CASRRTGIADTQYF; CDR3nt: TGCGCCAGCAGACGGACAGGGATTGCAGATACGCAGTATTTT; abundance: -; j_gene: TRBJ2-3; d_gene: TRBD1; v_gene: TRBV5-1
CDR3aa: CASSQGTVGDSTEAFF; CDR3nt: TGCGCCAGCAGCCAAGGGACAGTAGGTGATAGCACTGAAGCTTTCTTT; abundance: -; j_gene: TRBJ1-1; d_gene: TRBD1; v_gene: TRBV5-1
CDR3aa: CASLGQLNEKLFF; CDR3nt: TGTGCCAGCTTAGGACAACTTAATGAAAAACTGTTTTTT; abundance: -; j_gene: TRBJ1-4; d_gene: -; v_gene: TRBV6-5
CDR3aa: CASSLQGSTGELFF; CDR3nt: TGTGCCAGCAGTCTACAGGGATCCACCGGGGAGCTGTTTTTT; abundance: -; j_gene: TRBJ2-2; d_gene: -; v_gene: TRBV6-5
CDR3aa: CASSQGLAGSYEQYF; CDR3nt: TGTGCCAGCAGCCAAGGGCTAGCGGGGTCCTACGAGCAGTACTTC; abundance: few; j_gene: TRBJ2-7; d_gene: TRBD2; v_gene: TRBV4-2
CDR3aa: CASSYDNQADTQYF; CDR3nt: TGTGCCAGCAGTTACGATAATCAGGCAGATACGCAGTATTTT; abundance: -; j_gene: TRBJ2-3; d_gene: -; v_gene: TRBV6-8
CDR3aa: CASSVSRTGVYNEQFF; CDR3nt: TGTGCCAGCAGCGTAAGTAGGACAGGGGTATACAATGAGCAGTTCTTC; abundance: -; j_gene: TRBJ2-1; d_gene: TRBD1; v_gene: TRBV9
CDR3aa: CASSSDRAPETQYF; CDR3nt: TGTGCCAGCTCATCAGACAGGGCACCAGAGACCCAGTACTTC; abundance: -; j_gene: TRBJ2-5; d_gene: TRBD1; v_gene: TRBV18
CDR3aa: CASSPRQGRADTQYF; CDR3nt: TGCGCCAGCAGCCCTCGACAGGGTCGGGCAGATACGCAGTATTTT; abundance: -; j_gene: TRBJ2-3; d_gene: TRBD1; v_gene: TRBV4-1
CDR3aa: CASSLGQGAYYNEQFF; CDR3nt: TGCGCCAGCAGCTTGGGACAGGGGGCATACTACAATGAGCAGTTCTTC; abundance: -; j_gene: TRBJ2-1; d_gene: TRBD1; v_gene: TRBV5-1
CDR3aa: CASSLQLPGQVSYEQYF; CDR3nt: TGTGCCAGCAGCCTCCAATTACCGGGACAGGTATCCTACGAGCAGTACTTC; abundance: -; j_gene: TRBJ2-7; d_gene: TRBD1; v_gene: TRBV3-1/TRBV3-2
CDR3aa: CASSPGGGATNEKLFF; CDR3nt: TGTGCCAGCAGCCCCGGGGGGGGAGCAACTAATGAAAAACTGTTTTTT; abundance: -; j_gene: TRBJ1-4; d_gene: -; v_gene: TRBV5-4
CDR3aa: CASSSTGTGTGYTF; CDR3nt: TGCGCCAGCAGCTCTACCGGGACAGGGACCGGCTACACCTTC; abundance: -; j_gene: TRBJ1-2; d_gene: TRBD1; v_gene: TRBV4-3